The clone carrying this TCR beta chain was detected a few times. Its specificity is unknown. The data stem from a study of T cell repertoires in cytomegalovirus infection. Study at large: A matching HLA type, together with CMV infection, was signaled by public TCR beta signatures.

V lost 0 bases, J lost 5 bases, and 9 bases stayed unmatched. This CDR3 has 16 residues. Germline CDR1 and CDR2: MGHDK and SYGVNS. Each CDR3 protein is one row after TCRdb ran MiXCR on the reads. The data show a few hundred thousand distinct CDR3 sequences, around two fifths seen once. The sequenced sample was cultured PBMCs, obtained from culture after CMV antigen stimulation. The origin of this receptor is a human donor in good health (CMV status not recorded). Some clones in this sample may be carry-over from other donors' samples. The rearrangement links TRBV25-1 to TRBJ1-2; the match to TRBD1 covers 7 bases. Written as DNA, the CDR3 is TGTGCCAGCAGTGAATACGGTATGGGGACAGAATATGGCTACACCTTC. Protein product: CASSEYGMGTEYGYTF.